This T cell receptor beta chain was observed in a study of T cells in Graves' hyperthyroidism and ophthalmopathy. Details on this clonotype: Its specificity is unknown.

Among the patients, aged 18 to 65, hyperthyroidism was newly diagnosed and had lasted under 2 months. Diagnoses were made from clinical symptoms, serum measures (thyroxine and TRAb), thyroid ultrasound and orbital computed tomography. Study observations and caveats: Through a model of 13 V-J features, ophthalmopathy was separated from stable hyperthyroidism.

Authors of the study amplified TCR beta CDR3 regions from RNA transcripts. A first-round RT-PCR of the TCR CDR3 used the HTBI primer set. TCRdb used MiXCR to reprocess the multiplex PCR reads, holding one entry per CDR3 protein. This table has a few hundred thousand distinct CDR3 sequences, 15% to 17% appearing once. The V end was cut by 1 base, the J end by 9 bases, with 13 bases between. The CDR3 is 15 amino acids. Per germline, CDR1 SEHNR and CDR2 FQNEAQ (reference sequence). Sequencing was done on a sample of blood. The sequence derives from a woman aged 25 to 39 with Graves' hyperthyroidism. The rearrangement uses TRBV7-9 and TRBJ1-6; D gene unclear. The CDR3 nucleotides read TGTGCCAGCAGCTTAGAGGAGGTCAGGAGTTCACCCCTCCACTTT. Translation: CASSLEEVRSSPLHF.